This T cell receptor (beta chain) emerged from a study of T cell clones after liver transplantation. Overall study context: Samples came from ITN030ST, which attempted immunosuppression withdrawal within 2 years of liver transplantation. Until 12-24 months post-transplant, subjects got standard immunosuppression and no induction. Graft-donor-reactive sequences were compared with third-party-reactive TCRbeta sequences from pre-transplant mixed lymphocyte reactions.

The germline CDR1 and CDR2 sequences are ENHRY and SYGVKD. Trimming removed 6 bases from V and 2 bases from J, with 11 bases in between. The CDR3 consists of 14 residues. The repertoire was sequenced with immunoSEQ multiplex PCR; TCRdb's copy has only in-frame clones and lacks some. Of roughly 55,000 clones in the sample, roughly 71% were seen once. Worth noting for this clone: Its antigen is not identified.

Findings and caveats of the study: Rather than being deleted, graft donor-reactive T cells may have moved into the graft.

The rearrangement links TRBV10-3 to TRBJ1-3, with D possibly being TRBD1 (5 bases). This sequence was found in a human patient who received a liver transplant. Some T cells may be provided by the graft donor. This specimen consisted of CD4+ T cells from blood, obtained approximately 54 months after liver transplant. The CDR3 loop is CAIRAGNAGNTIYF. CDR3 sequence (DNA): TGTGCCATCAGGGCAGGGAACGCTGGAAACACCATATATTTT.